These 23 T cell receptor beta chains were sequenced from one sample in a study of beta chain features in type 1 diabetes. The isolated RNA, all of it, was reverse transcribed, so expressed TCRB transcripts were what got sequenced. The method was immunoSEQ multiplex PCR; TCRdb's version includes in-frame clones alone and lacks a portion of them. The data contain 400,000 to 450,000 clones, 14% of them singletons. The sample comprised naive CD4+ T cells from blood. These receptors were taken from a man between 25 and 39 years old in good health.

This clone turned up a few times. This chain uses TRBV7-2 with TRBJ2-7; perhaps D is TRBD1 or TRBD2 (5 bases each). Trimming stripped 1 base from V and 2 bases from J, with 9 bases between. The CDR3 loop spans 14 amino acids. Germline CDR1 and CDR2: SGHTA and FQGNSA. CDR3 DNA: TGTGCCAGCAGCTTAGTAGGGACCGCCTACGAGCAGTACTTC. This encodes CASSLVGTAYEQYF.

This clone occurred a few times. Other DNA sequences from this sample encode an identical CDR3 as well. The chain carries TRBV27 and TRBJ2-7; the D gene is possibly TRBD2 (5 bases). This CDR3 has 13 amino acids. The germline V and J ends were trimmed by 3 bases and 0 bases, with 6 bases remaining between them. Germline V CDR1 and CDR2: MNHEY, SMNVEV (reference sequence). In DNA, the CDR3 is TGTGCCAGCAGTTTGAGGGTCTCCTACGAGCAGTACTTC. Its protein product is CASSLRVSYEQYF.

This clone has only a few counts. The chain joins TRBV5-6 to TRBJ2-2, with unresolved D. Germline-derived CDR1 and CDR2 are SGHDT and YYEEEE. This CDR3 is 14 amino acids long. V dropped 5 bases and J dropped 4 bases, with 12 bases sitting between them. The CDR3 bases are TGTGCCAGCAGGCAACGGCGATCCACCGGGGAGCTGTTTTTT. It translates to CASRQRRSTGELFF.

The genes are TRBV19 and TRBJ1-5, with TRBD1 matching 9 bases. The length of the CDR3 is 15 residues. The V segment lost 3 bases and the J segment 3 bases; nucleotides outside the gene matches: 3. Germline V gene lookup returns CDR1 LNHDA and CDR2 SQIVND (reference sequence). For the CDR3, the DNA is TGTGCCAGTAGTATGTGGACAGGGGTCAATCAGCCCCAGCATTTT. It is translated as CASSMWTGVNQPQHF.

The chain joins TRBV7-9 to TRBJ2-5, with D possibly matching TRBD1 (5 bases). Trimming removed 4 bases at V and 5 bases at J, with 26 bases between. The CDR3 runs to 18 residues. Germline CDR1 is SEHNR and CDR2 is FQNEAQ (reference sequence). Written as DNA, the CDR3 is TGTGCCAGCAGCTCCCACCGGGTTGCAGGGCTAATTTCGGAGACCCAGTACTTC. Translation gives CASSSHRVAGLISETQYF.

The table lists this clone with a few counts. This chain links TRBV11-2 with TRBJ1-2; D remains ambiguous. Germline assignment: CDR1 SGHAT and CDR2 FQNNGV. V lost 1 base to trimming and J lost 4 bases, with 10 bases between them. The CDR3 is made up of 14 amino acids. This CDR3 is CASSLGTLAYGYTF. CDR3 coding DNA: TGTGCCAGCAGCTTAGGGACGTTGGCCTATGGCTACACCTTC. Looking up the rest from reference TRBV11-2 and TRBJ1-2 gives the full variable domain: EAGVAQSPRYKIIEKRQSVAFWCNPISGHATLYWYQQILGQGPKLLIQFQNNGVVDDSQLPKDRFSAERLKGVDSTLKIQPAKLEDSAVYLCASSLGTLAYGYTFGSGTRLTVV.

In this sample, this clone turned up a few times. The rearrangement uses TRBV4-3 and TRBJ1-1; D unclear. Trimming pared 0 bases from V and 1 base from J, leaving 9 bases between. Germline CDR1 LGHNA, CDR2 YSLEER. The CDR3 has 15 amino acids. CDR3 sequence (DNA): TGCGCCAGCAGCCAAGAGTCTCGGGGGAACACTGAAGCTTTCTTT. Translation gives CASSQESRGNTEAFF.

A few counts support this clone. The chain employs TRBV25-1 and TRBJ1-2; TRBD1 might be the D (5 bases). The CDR3 consists of 12 residues. V lost 10 bases and J lost 2, with 11 bases in between. Looked up from germline, CDR1 is MGHDK and CDR2 is SYGVNS. The CDR3, as DNA: TGTGCCACCGGCGGGACGAACTATGGCTACACCTTC. This encodes CATGGTNYGYTF.

In its sample, this clone was seen a few times. The chain uses TRBV5-1 and TRBJ2-7; the D is unclear. The ends were cut back, 5 bases at V and 2 bases at J, with 17 bases in the middle. The CDR3 has 15 residues. The germline V gene has CDR1 SGHRS and CDR2 YFSETQ. The CDR3 spells CASRKGDAGPYEQYF. The CDR3 DNA reads TGCGCCAGCAGAAAGGGCGACGCAGGACCCTACGAGCAGTACTTC.

In its sample, this clone was seen a few times. The V call is TRBV7-9, the J call TRBJ2-3; maybe TRBD2 (6 bases). The CDR3 has 18 amino acids. CDR1 is SEHNR, CDR2 FQNEAQ, per germline (reference sequence). With 1 base removed from V and 2 bases from J, the gap between germline ends came to 19 bases. CDR3 bases: TGTGCCAGCAGCTTAGGAGTTTATCCTGGGGGGACCACAGATACGCAGTATTTT. It yields the protein CASSLGVYPGGTTDTQYF.

V gene TRBV30 combines with J gene TRBJ2-3, with D hard to call. The V gene's germline CDR1 is GTSNPN and CDR2 SVGIG (reference sequence). Trimming took 3 bases from V and 3 from J, leaving 16 bases between them. The CDR3 sequence is 15 residues long. This chain's CDR3 is CAWSAMGSGTDTQYF. The CDR3 region has the DNA TGTGCCTGGAGCGCCATGGGGTCTGGGACAGATACGCAGTATTTT.

This clone was seen a few times. This chain links TRBV28 with TRBJ2-7, with D perhaps TRBD1 or TRBD2 (5 bases each). The length of the CDR3 is 14 residues. CDR1 MDHEN and CDR2 SYDVKM come from the germline V gene. V lost 6 bases to trimming and J lost 3 bases, with 15 bases between them. Written as DNA, the CDR3 is TGTGCCAGCAGCCCCCCGGGGCGGTTCTACGAGCAGTACTTC. This sequence encodes CASSPPGRFYEQYF. The full variable domain, its missing parts supplied by reference TRBV28 and TRBJ2-7, is DVKVTQSSRYLVKRTGEKVFLECVQDMDHENMFWYRQDPGLGLRLIYFSYDVKMKEKGDIPEGYSVSREKKERFSLILESASTNQTSMYLCASSPPGRFYEQYFGPGTRLTVT.

The chain carries TRBV25-1 and TRBJ1-1; D is undetermined. V lost 1 base to trimming and J lost 3 bases, with 12 bases between them. The germline V gene has CDR1 MGHDK and CDR2 SYGVNS. The CDR3 contains 15 residues. In DNA form, the CDR3 reads TGTGCCAGCAGTGAATGGTCAGGTTCGGACACTGAAGCTTTCTTT. Its translation is CASSEWSGSDTEAFF.

This clone has just a few counts. V is TRBV9 and J is TRBJ2-2; D is uncertain. V lost 0 bases, J lost 6 bases, and 9 bases lay in between. This CDR3 is 14 amino acids long. Germline V gene sequence: CDR1 SGDLS, CDR2 YYNGEE. CDR3 sequence (DNA): TGTGCCAGCAGCGTAGGTGGGGTAGCCGGGGAGCTGTTTTTT. Residues: CASSVGGVAGELFF.

Regarding this clone: This specimen includes other DNA sequences encoding the same CDR3. J is TRBJ1-2 and V is TRBV7-9; no clear D gene. Germline values: CDR1 SEHNR, CDR2 FQNEAQ (reference sequence). V lost 6 bases, J lost 0 bases, and 2 bases lay in between. The length of the CDR3 is 11 residues. The CDR3 DNA follows: TGTGCCAGCAGTTCTAACTATGGCTACACCTTC. It is translated as CASSSNYGYTF.

This clone has only a few counts. The CDR3 DNA is TGCAGTGCTAGAAGGCCGAGGGGCTACACCTTC. This sequence encodes CSARRPRGYTF. This rearrangement joins TRBV20-1 to TRBJ1-2; unclear D gene. CDR3 length equals 11 residues. Germline V gene sequence: CDR1 DFQATT, CDR2 SNEGSKA (reference sequence). Between the trimmed V and J ends, which lost 2 bases and 8 bases, there was a span of 9 bases.

This clone has a handful of counts. The chain has TRBV7-2 and TRBJ1-1; 7 nucleotides match TRBD1. Germline-derived CDR1 and CDR2 are SGHTA and FQGNSA. Germline trimming cut 8 bases from V and 1 base from J; bases unmatched to any gene: 7. CDR3 length: 14 residues. The CDR3 loop reads CASGQGQRNTEAFF. The CDR3 nucleotides are TGTGCCAGCGGGCAGGGACAGAGGAACACTGAAGCTTTCTTT.

The V gene is TRBV7-2, the J gene TRBJ2-1; D could derive from TRBD1 or TRBD2 (5 bases each). V lost 1 base, J lost 1 base, and 11 bases lay in between. Germline loops: CDR1 SGHTA, CDR2 FQGNSA. The CDR3 spans 16 residues. Here the CDR3 reads CASSLVGGISYNEQFF. The CDR3 DNA sequence: TGTGCCAGCAGCTTAGTTGGGGGAATTTCCTACAATGAGCAGTTCTTC.

The chain joins TRBV30 to TRBJ1-1, with no clear D. Trimming left V 4 bases short and J 2 bases short, with 8 bases between. From germline, CDR1 is GTSNPN and CDR2 SVGIG (reference sequence). The length of the CDR3 is 12 residues. As DNA, the CDR3 is TGTGCCTGGAATAGCTACAACACTGAAGCTTTCTTT. Protein product: CAWNSYNTEAFF.

The rearrangement joins TRBV7-2 to TRBJ1-2; D is possibly TRBD1 (5 bases). The CDR3 runs 13 residues. Trimming pared 1 base from V and 4 bases from J, leaving 7 bases between. CDR1 and CDR2 (germline): SGHTA, FQGNSA. CDR3: CASSLEGRYGYTF. The CDR3 nucleotides are TGTGCCAGCAGCTTAGAGGGGCGCTATGGCTACACCTTC.

This clone occurred a few times. This chain connects TRBV14 to TRBJ2-3; tentative D call: TRBD2 (5 bases). This CDR3 spans 17 amino acids. Germline CDR1 reads SGHDN; CDR2 reads FVKESK. V lost 4 bases, J lost 1 base, and 18 bases lay in between. CDR3 nucleotide sequence: TGTGCCAGCAGCCGAGGGTTTGAAGCGGAAGGCACAGATACGCAGTATTTT. Translating it yields CASSRGFEAEGTDTQYF.

The chain combines TRBV5-1 with TRBJ1-1, with D possibly TRBD1 on 6 matching bases. This CDR3 has 17 amino acids. Deletions cut 2 bases from V and 0 bases from J, with 17 bases between. Germline CDR1 reads SGHRS; CDR2 reads YFSETQ. DNA of the CDR3: TGCGCCAGCAGCTTTCGTCGACAGGAGGGTTTGAACACTGAAGCTTTCTTT. Its protein product is CASSFRRQEGLNTEAFF. Combining the CDR3 with reference TRBV5-1 and TRBJ1-1 gives the whole variable domain KAGVTQTPRYLIKTRGQQVTLSCSPISGHRSVSWYQQTPGQGLQFLFEYFSETQRNKGNFPGRFSGRQFSNSRSEMNVSTLELGDSALYLCASSFRRQEGLNTEAFFGQGTRLTVV.

Remarks on this clone: Other DNA sequences within the sample encode an identical CDR3. The genes are TRBV5-1 and TRBJ2-3; 13 nucleotides align to TRBD2. Trimming took 3 bases from V and 3 from J; bases not matched to a gene: 1. Germline-derived CDR1 and CDR2 are SGHRS and YFSETQ. The CDR3 length is 15 residues. The CDR3 spells CASSSGLAGTDTQYF. The CDR3 bases are TGCGCCAGCAGCTCGGGACTAGCGGGGACAGATACGCAGTATTTT.